What follows is one T cell receptor (beta chain) and its context. These data belong to a study of shared clonotypes between healthy human individuals. Clones were read by immunoSEQ multiplex PCR, and TCRdb kept only the in-frame ones, dropping some. The sample comprises about 2.4 million clones, over 85% of which are singletons, and around 0.37% rests with the top ten. The CDR3 covers 17 residues. V lost 0 bases, J lost 4 bases, and 17 bases lay in between. Germline CDR1 is SGHDT and CDR2 is YYEEEE. The sequencing input was naive CD4+ T cells from PBMCs. The subset was: CD45RA+ positively selected. This TCR derives from a man aged 18 to 30 in good health. Some clones in this sample may be carry-over from other donors' samples. The chain uses TRBV5-6 and TRBJ1-3, with D perhaps TRBD1 (6 bases). The CDR3 DNA reads TGTGCCAGCAGCTTGGGGCAGCTCAGGGGATGGGGAAACACCATATATTTT. It yields the protein CASSLGQLRGWGNTIYF.